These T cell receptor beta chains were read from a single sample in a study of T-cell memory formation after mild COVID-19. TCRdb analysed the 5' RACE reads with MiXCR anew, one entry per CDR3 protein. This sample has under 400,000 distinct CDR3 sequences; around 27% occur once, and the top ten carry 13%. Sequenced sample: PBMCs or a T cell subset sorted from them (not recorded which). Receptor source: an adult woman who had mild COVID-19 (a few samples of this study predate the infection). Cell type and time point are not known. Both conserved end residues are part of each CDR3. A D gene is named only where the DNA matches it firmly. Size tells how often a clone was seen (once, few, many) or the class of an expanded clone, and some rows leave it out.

TGTGCCAGCAGCTTAGCGGTCGGACAAGCTAACTATGGCTACACCTTC,CASSLAVGQANYGYTF,TRBV7-9,NA,TRBJ1-2,once
TGTGCCAGCTCACCACCTCTTACGGGTAGAGGTCGAGAGACCCAGTACTTC,CASSPPLTGRGRETQYF,TRBV18,NA,TRBJ2-5,NA
TGTGCCAGTACCCCGACAGGGACTTATAATTCACCCCTCCACTTT,CASTPTGTYNSPLHF,TRBV19,TRBD1,TRBJ1-6,NA
TGTGCCACCAGTGATTTGAGCACAGTACCCCAAGAGACCCAGTACTTC,CATSDLSTVPQETQYF,TRBV24-1,NA,TRBJ2-5,NA
TGCAGCGTTGGCCTTCTTTCAGGGTACGAGCAGTACTTC,CSVGLLSGYEQYF,TRBV29-1,NA,TRBJ2-7,NA
TGTGCCAGCTCACCACCGTTGACTAGGACTAGCGGGGGGAATGAGCAGTTCTTC,CASSPPLTRTSGGNEQFF,TRBV18,TRBD2,TRBJ2-1,few
TGTGCCAGCAGCGATAACAACAGGGAACAGTACTTC,CASSDNNREQYF,TRBV7-9,NA,TRBJ2-4,NA
TGTGCCAGCAGTTTAACTGACAGGGGACCCTACAATGAGCAGTTCTTC,CASSLTDRGPYNEQFF,TRBV27,TRBD1,TRBJ2-1,few
TGCAGCGTTGCAGGGTTCCCCGACTCTGGGGCCAACGTCCTGACTTTC,CSVAGFPDSGANVLTF,TRBV29-1,NA,TRBJ2-6,few
TGTGCCACCTCCCTACAGGGCAGGAATCAGCCCCAGCATTTT,CATSLQGRNQPQHF,TRBV24-1,NA,TRBJ1-5,NA
TGCGCCAGCAGCTTGCACGGGACTCCCCCTTACGAGCAGTACTTC,CASSLHGTPPYEQYF,TRBV5-1,NA,TRBJ2-7,NA
TGTGCCAGTAGTATAGGGCCAGGACCCTACAATGAGCAGTTCTTC,CASSIGPGPYNEQFF,TRBV19,NA,TRBJ2-1,NA
TGTGCCACCACCCCCCCAGGATCGGGAAACACCATATATTTT,CATTPPGSGNTIYF,TRBV12-3/TRBV12-4,NA,TRBJ1-3,NA
TGTGCCAGCAGTCTAACAGGTCTTAGTGAGCAGTTCTTC,CASSLTGLSEQFF,TRBV6-5,NA,TRBJ2-1,few
TGTGCCAGCAGTGCAGGAGGGTACAATGAGCAGTTCTTC,CASSAGGYNEQFF,TRBV2,NA,TRBJ2-1,few